This T cell receptor beta chain was retrieved from a study of tissue T cells after allogeneic stem cell transplantation. Overall study findings and caveats: Within patients, tissue anatomy strongly shaped TCR repertoire composition.

Points on this clone: Its antigen is unknown. Mouse gene names and germline throughout. The read ends 1 residue early relative to the CDR3; the germline J gene fills the gap.

The germline CDR1 and CDR2 sequences are SGHLS and HYDKME. CDR3 length equals 15 residues. Trimming removed 4 bases from V and 5 bases from J; junction bases left unmatched: 12. As for time point: mouse harvest day 14 after allogeneic transplant. Mouse grafts combined 10^7 T-cell-depleted bone marrow cells with 10^6 splenic CD5+ T cells. Only in-frame clones appear in the TCRdb table, and some are missing; sequencing was by immunoSEQ multiplex PCR. This table holds 2,000 to 2,500 clones, 40% to 50% found once. The V call is TRBV12-2, the J call TRBJ2-7; 8 positions agree with TRBD2. Sequenced sample: gut tissue. The TCR comes from a female BALB/c mouse given C57BL/6 T cells with graft-versus-host disease after an allogeneic hematopoietic cell transplant. The CDR3 sequence is CASSPDWAASNEQYF. Partial CDR3 DNA: TGTGCCAGCTCGCCGGACTGGGCCGCTTCCAATGAACAGTAC.